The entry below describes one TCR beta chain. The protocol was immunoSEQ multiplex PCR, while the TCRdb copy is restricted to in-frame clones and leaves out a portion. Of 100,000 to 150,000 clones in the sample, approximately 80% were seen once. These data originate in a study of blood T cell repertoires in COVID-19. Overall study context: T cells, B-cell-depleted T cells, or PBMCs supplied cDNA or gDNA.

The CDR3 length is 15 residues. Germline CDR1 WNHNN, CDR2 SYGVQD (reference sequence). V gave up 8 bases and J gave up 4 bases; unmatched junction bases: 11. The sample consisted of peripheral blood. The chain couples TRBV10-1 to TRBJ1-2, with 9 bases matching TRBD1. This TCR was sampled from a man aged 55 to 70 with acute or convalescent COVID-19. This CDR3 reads CASAPGTGTSYGYTF. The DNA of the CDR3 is TGCGCCAGCGCCCCCGGGACAGGGACCTCCTATGGCTACACCTTC.